This T cell receptor (beta chain) is drawn from a study of naive and memory T cell subsets (dated by TCRdb to 2016 to 2017). Concerning the study at large: Sorted naive and memory T cell subsets from peripheral blood were analyzed in the study using a UMI-based, open-source pipeline for TCR alpha and beta sequencing. IgG serology results and the functional CMV T cell responses were in complete agreement. RNA was DNase-treated and reverse transcribed with TCR constant-region primers, mostly using SuperScript III. Here is what the overall study found, with its caveats: In both CD4 and CD8 cells, going from naive through CM, EM and EMRA, the Gini index went up while Shannon and inverse Simpson diversity went down. Single alpha or beta chain sequences, rather than paired alpha/beta receptors, were used to define clonotypes. Once error correction was done, more than 95% of naive TCR sequences showed up just once, which made the naive abundance distributions much steeper than those of the memory subsets. A power law was followed by TCR abundance, with an exponent that differed between naive and memory subsets but was consistent across the three individuals. The repertoire findings for the naive and memory subsets could not be validated against a ground truth, as none was available. RNA-based TCR counts may be affected by expression changes linked to T cell activation and differentiation.

The library came from UMI-ligation and nested PCR. The beta constant-region primer consisted of an equimolar mixture of two oligonucleotides that together covered TRBC1 and TRBC2. A single-stranded oligonucleotide carrying the SP2 primer and a 12-nucleotide UMI was ligated to the 3' end of the cDNA by T4 RNA ligase 1. The ligated cDNA went through four rounds of PCR with nested alpha and beta constant-region primers together with the SP2 primer. The ligation reaction was kept at 16 degrees C for about 19-24 hours. PCR2 was usually performed as a SYBR Green qPCR and halted at a preset threshold so that over-amplification would not occur. Apart from the first purification, every purification step used Agencourt AMPure XP magnetic beads. Library amounts were measured by Qubit and library quality was assessed on a TapeStation, where the main peak was expected at around 650 bp. The pooled libraries were sequenced on an Illumina MiSeq using v2 2x251 paired-end kits, which usually yielded roughly 1-2.2 million reads per sample. Libraries were pooled at about 4 nM per sample, and about 4.5-7.5% PhiX was added to improve cluster recognition. Concerning the study's data processing: Decombinator assigned V and J genes to Demultiplexor-processed FASTQ reads by tag matching, allowing a single base-pair mismatch. Collapsinator relied on UMIs to fix sequencing errors as well as frequency errors caused by PCR heterogeneity. TCRs were translated and CDR3s were extracted from the conserved cysteine to the FGXG phenylalanine by CDR3Translator, with non-productive sequences being flagged. Repertoires were subsampled to equal numbers of UMI-defined TCRs before Gini, Shannon entropy and inverse Simpson indices were calculated. Within the linear range, a power law was fitted to clonotype abundance distributions using maximum likelihood. When run on a single naive CD8 sample, MIGEC and the pipeline yielded similar UMI counts, similar unique TCR numbers and similar clonal distributions. Repertoires were searched for 7,000 to 7,500 CMV-associated CDR3 sequences compiled from VDJdb and a published dataset. The raw public data were reprocessed by TCRdb itself: fastp quality trimming at Q25, MiXCR clonotype calling, in-frame beta chains only. Each CDR3 protein gets just one entry, which takes the most common genes and DNA from the rows behind it. The authors' filters were not applied to this entry. The sample profile shows about 80,000 distinct CDR3 sequences; around 14% of them were found once. The ten largest clones take up about 0.93% of the sample.

CDR3 length: 15 amino acids, cysteine to phenylalanine. This entry keeps only the CDR3 DNA: 45 bases, framed from base 1. The germline V gene encodes CDR1 LNHDA and CDR2 SQIVND (reference sequence). V and J lose 2 bases and 2 bases, and a span of 12 bases separates them. Separate amplification of TCR alpha and beta chain libraries was performed from the second PCR step onward. CMV status of each donor was established by measuring IFNgamma production from CD4+ T cells after fresh PBMCs were stimulated overnight with CMV viral lysate. CD4 T cells were positively selected with Miltenyi beads, followed by positive selection of CD8 T cells from the CD4-negative fraction. After staining for CD3, CD4, CD8, CD45RA, CD27 and a live/dead dye, cells were sorted on a BD Aria II into four subsets based on CD45RA and CD27. Blood came from three healthy volunteers, each fractionated into CD4 and CD8 T cells and then into four differentiation subsets. Approximately 0.13 L of peripheral blood was drawn per donor, and PBMC were isolated by Ficoll-Paque PLUS density-gradient centrifugation. Sorted cells were lysed in RLT buffer, and RNA was extracted with a Qiagen RNeasy kit and stored at -80°C.

About this clonotype: Its antigen remains unidentified. No base quality information exists; no much larger clone differs at one position.

The rearranged segments are TRBV19 and TRBJ1-2, with the identity of the D gene unclear. This receptor was obtained from a human donor in good health. Sequencing was done on a sample of central memory CD4+ T cells from blood. Interpreted using the paper, the cell subset or site label stands for: central memory, CD45RA- CD27+. The sequence in DNA is TGTGCCAGTAGTATACCGGTGGCGGGAAACTATGGCTACACCTTC. Translation gives CASSIPVAGNYGYTF.